The sequence of this TCR beta chain was determined in a study of blood T cell dynamics during melanoma immunotherapy (dated by TCRdb to about 2020). Regarding the study in general: Patients with metastatic melanoma were treated with first-line pembrolizumab or nivolumab plus ipilimumab as standard of care in the United Kingdom. To find early correlates of response, peripheral T cell receptor repertoires were profiled in metastatic melanoma patients before and after one cycle of checkpoint inhibitor therapy. Consecutive patients formed a training cohort, and a further independent group of patients from the same centre was pooled into an external validation set. Overall study outcomes, separate from this receptor: The relatively small sample size was acknowledged as a potential limitation on generalization of the results. Patients who later achieved disease control showed a bifurcated PBMC repertoire reorganization at W3, with increased clonality or increased diversity, unlike progressors. The study could not determine whether the T cell clones driving repertoire changes were melanoma-specific or reflected general immune activation.

For every bulk PBMC sample, a fixed 350 ng of DNA was loaded. The immunoSEQ TCRb Assay kit was used according to manufacturer instructions to amplify TCR beta CDR3 sequences from genomic DNA. The KAPA Library Quantification Kit for Illumina platforms was used to quantify the pooled libraries by qPCR. Pooled libraries were sequenced on an Illumina NextSeq 500, clustered at 0.6-1.1 pM. Under the source paper's analysis protocol: The TCR data were analyzed using immunoSEQ ANALYZER and the R LymphoSeq package. A rearrangement efficiency score was calculated as productive divided by the sum of productive and non-productive CDR3 sequences. Within each patient, timepoints were compared pairwise for clonality, measured with the Gini coefficient, and for diversity, measured with the Renyi index at alpha=1. Clonal relatedness used an edit distance of 3, and repertoire similarity used the Bhattacharyya coefficient, both computed in LymphoSeq. To classify response, a linear discriminant analysis based on week-3 changes in clonality and diversity was built using the R MASS and caret packages. Sourced from immuneACCESS, this table was stored by TCRdb with only in-frame sequences that have V and J called. A share of the clones is absent; for the studies checked, an unresolved V gene accounts for under half, and the remainder has no known explanation. The D gene and trimming were derived from the DNA, and the V and J assignments and clone size from that table. In all, the sample holds around 12,000 clones, and less than 85% of those were seen once. Roughly 9% of the sample belongs to the ten largest clones.

The time point tag for this specimen amounts to: pre-treatment baseline. Blood samples were taken at two points: before treatment (T0) and at week 3 (W3), which came after the first cycle of checkpoint blockade. Except for a couple of patients with rapid clinical progression, response was assessed 12 weeks after the first infusion by RECIST 1.1; disease control meant complete response, partial response or stable disease. Any patient who had received prior systemic cancer treatment, was on concomitant immunosuppressant therapy or had synchronous other active malignancies was excluded. Bulk PBMC and plasma cell-free DNA were both sequenced for TCR beta so that circulating cells and T cell turnover could be tracked. Lymphoprep and SepMate tubes were used to isolate PBMC from blood, and red cell lysis was then performed. QIAamp DNA Blood Mini kits were used to extract DNA from both PBMC and sorted T cell subsets.

The CDR3 has 14 amino acids, counting the end cysteine and phenylalanine. Here the CDR3 DNA is all that survives: 42 bases in frame from base 1. Trimming costs V 7 bases and J 3 bases, and their ends lie 13 bases apart. Looking up the germline V gene (reference sequence) yields CDR1 LNHDA and CDR2 SQIVND. A word on this clone: Its antigen is still unknown. Base-call qualities are not available, and no considerably larger clone is one nucleotide away.

This chain joins TRBV19 to TRBJ1-5; TRBD1 is perhaps the D gene, given 5 matching bases. The sequence was collected from a human donor with melanoma. The sequencing here drew on blood, taken from a patient treated with checkpoint blockade. CDR3 reads: CASTKEGYNQPQHF. The DNA sequence is as follows: TGTGCCAGTACCAAGGAGGGGTACAATCAGCCCCAGCATTTT.